The present TCR beta chain was sequenced within a study of blood T cell repertoires in COVID-19. Study details: Samples taken during acute and convalescent COVID-19 were collected in the United States, Italy and Spain. The analysed material was cDNA or gDNA that came from T cells, B-cell-depleted T cells, or PBMCs.

In the original processing: Nucleated cell number was recorded as an estimate derived from reference gene primer amplification. The protocol was immunoSEQ multiplex PCR, while the TCRdb copy is restricted to in-frame clones and leaves out a portion. D and trimming come from the DNA, and the V and J calls and clone size come from that table. The sample consists of about 280,000 clones, just over 85% of them appearing once. The CDR3 length is 15 residues. Germline CDR1 LNHDA, CDR2 SQIVND (reference sequence). V was pared by 1 base and J by 5 bases, with 3 bases of the junction left unmatched. The chain uses TRBV19 and TRBJ1-2, with 11 bases identical to TRBD1. The receptor comes from a woman younger than 45 with active or convalescent COVID-19. Sequencing was carried out using peripheral blood. CDR3 in amino acids: CASSIAGDRGYGYTF. The CDR3 DNA reads TGTGCCAGTAGTATAGCTGGGGACAGGGGGTATGGCTACACCTTC.